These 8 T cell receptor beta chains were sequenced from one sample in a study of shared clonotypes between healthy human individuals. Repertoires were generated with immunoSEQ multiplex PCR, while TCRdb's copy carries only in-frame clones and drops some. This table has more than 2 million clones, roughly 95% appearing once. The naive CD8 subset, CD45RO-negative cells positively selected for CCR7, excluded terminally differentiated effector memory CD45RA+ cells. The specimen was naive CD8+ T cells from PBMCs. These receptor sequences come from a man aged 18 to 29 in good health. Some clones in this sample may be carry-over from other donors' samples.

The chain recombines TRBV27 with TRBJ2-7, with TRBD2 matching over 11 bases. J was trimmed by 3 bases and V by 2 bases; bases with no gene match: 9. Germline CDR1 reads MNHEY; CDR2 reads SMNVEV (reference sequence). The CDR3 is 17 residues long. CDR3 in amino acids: CASSLTAPLAGGYEQYF. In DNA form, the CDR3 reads TGTGCCAGCAGTTTAACTGCCCCGCTAGCGGGAGGCTACGAGCAGTACTTC.

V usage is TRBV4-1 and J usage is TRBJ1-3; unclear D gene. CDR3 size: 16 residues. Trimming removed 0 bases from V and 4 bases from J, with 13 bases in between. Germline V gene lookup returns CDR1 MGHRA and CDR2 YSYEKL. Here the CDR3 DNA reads TGCGCCAGCAGCCAAGATGGAACGGTGGTGGGAAACACCATATATTTT. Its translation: CASSQDGTVVGNTIYF.

The CDR3 coding sequence is TGTGCCAGCAGCCAAATGGACCGGGCGCTCGTCGGCGCCGAGCAGTACTTC. This encodes CASSQMDRALVGAEQYF. The J gene is TRBJ2-7, the V gene TRBV4-2; the D is unclear. V lost 2 bases to trimming and J lost 6 bases, with 23 bases between them. Germline values: CDR1 LGHNA, CDR2 YNFKEQ. The CDR3 consists of 17 residues.

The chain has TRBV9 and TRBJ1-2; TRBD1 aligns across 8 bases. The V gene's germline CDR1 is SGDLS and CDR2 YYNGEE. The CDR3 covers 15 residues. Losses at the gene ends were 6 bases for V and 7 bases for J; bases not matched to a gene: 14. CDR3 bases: TGTGCCAGCATCAATAACGGACAGGGTAAGGTTGGCTACACCTTC. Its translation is CASINNGQGKVGYTF.

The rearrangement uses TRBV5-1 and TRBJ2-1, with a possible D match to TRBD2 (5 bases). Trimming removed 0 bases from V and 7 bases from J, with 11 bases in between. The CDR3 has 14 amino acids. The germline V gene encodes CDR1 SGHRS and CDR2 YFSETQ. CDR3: CASSLGTAGNEQFF. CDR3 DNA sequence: TGCGCCAGCAGCTTGGGGACTGCTGGTAATGAGCAGTTCTTC.

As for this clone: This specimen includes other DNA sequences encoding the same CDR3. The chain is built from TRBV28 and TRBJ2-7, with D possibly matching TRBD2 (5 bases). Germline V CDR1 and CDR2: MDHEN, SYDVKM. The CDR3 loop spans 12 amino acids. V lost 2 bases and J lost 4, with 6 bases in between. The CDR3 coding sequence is TGTGCCAGCAGTTTAAGAGGGTACGAGCAGTACTTC. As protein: CASSLRGYEQYF.

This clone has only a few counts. The CDR3 loop is CASSETGTPTSYGYTF. In DNA, the CDR3 is TGTGCCAGCAGCGAGACCGGGACACCAACCAGCTATGGCTACACCTTC. The rearrangement joins TRBV9 to TRBJ1-2; tentative D call: TRBD1 (6 bases). This CDR3 contains 16 residues. Trimming cost V 3 bases and J 4 bases, with 19 bases left between them. Germline V gene sequence: CDR1 SGDLS, CDR2 YYNGEE. Full variable domain (missing parts from reference TRBV9 and TRBJ1-2): DSGVTQTPKHLITATGQRVTLRCSPRSGDLSVYWYQQSLDQGLQFLIQYYNGEERAKGNILERFSAQQFPDLHSELNLSSLELGDSALYFCASSETGTPTSYGYTFGSGTRLTVV.

CDR3 in DNA: TGTGCCAGCAGCCACCGGGACAGGGGAAGCCGAGAGACCCAGTACTTC. Protein sequence: CASSHRDRGSRETQYF. The V gene is TRBV7-8, the J gene TRBJ2-5; 10 bases are a match to TRBD1. Germline CDR1 and CDR2: SGHVS and FQNEAQ. J was trimmed by 4 bases and V by 5 bases; bases with no gene match: 10. The CDR3 extends over 16 amino acids.